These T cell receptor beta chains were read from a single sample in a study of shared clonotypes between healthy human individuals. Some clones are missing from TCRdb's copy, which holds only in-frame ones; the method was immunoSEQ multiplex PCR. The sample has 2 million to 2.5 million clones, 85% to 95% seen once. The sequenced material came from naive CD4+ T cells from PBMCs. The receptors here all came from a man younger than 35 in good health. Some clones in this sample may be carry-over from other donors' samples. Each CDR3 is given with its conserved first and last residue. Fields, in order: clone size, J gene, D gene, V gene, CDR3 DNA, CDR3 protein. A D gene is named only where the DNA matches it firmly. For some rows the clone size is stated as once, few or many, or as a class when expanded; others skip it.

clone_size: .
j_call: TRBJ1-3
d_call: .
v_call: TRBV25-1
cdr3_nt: TGTGCCAGCAGTGACAACTCTGGAAACACCATATATTTT
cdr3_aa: CASSDNSGNTIYF

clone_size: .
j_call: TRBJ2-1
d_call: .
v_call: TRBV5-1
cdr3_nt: TGCGCCAGCAGCTTGGAACAGAGATACAATGAGCAGTTCTTC
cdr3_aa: CASSLEQRYNEQFF

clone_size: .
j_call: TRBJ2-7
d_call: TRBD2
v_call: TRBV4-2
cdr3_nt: TGTGCCAGCAGCCAAGATTTAGCGGGACCCTCCTACGAGCAGTACTTC
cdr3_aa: CASSQDLAGPSYEQYF

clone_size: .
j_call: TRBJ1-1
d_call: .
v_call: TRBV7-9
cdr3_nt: TGTGCCAGCAGCCTAACTTGGCCCAGGGGCACTGAAGCTTTCTTT
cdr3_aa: CASSLTWPRGTEAFF

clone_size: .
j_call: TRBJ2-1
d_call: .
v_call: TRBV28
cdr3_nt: TGTGCCAGCAGTTCCCCAGGGGGAGGGCGAGCTGAGCAGTTCTTC
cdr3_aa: CASSSPGGGRAEQFF

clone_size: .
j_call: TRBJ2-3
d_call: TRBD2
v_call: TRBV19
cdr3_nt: TGTGCCAGTAGTTCCGGGACTAGCGGGATCACAGATACGCAGTATTTT
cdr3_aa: CASSSGTSGITDTQYF

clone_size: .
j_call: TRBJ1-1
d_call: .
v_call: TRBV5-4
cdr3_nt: TGTGCCAGCAGCTTGGACAGGGCAAACACTGAAGCTTTCTTT
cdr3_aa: CASSLDRANTEAFF

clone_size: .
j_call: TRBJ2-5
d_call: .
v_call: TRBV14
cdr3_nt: TGTGCCAGCAGCCAAAGCTTCTGGGGGGAGACCCAGTACTTC
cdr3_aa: CASSQSFWGETQYF

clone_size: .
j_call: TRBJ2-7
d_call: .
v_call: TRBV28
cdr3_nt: TGTGCCAGCACGCCCGGGGTGAGGTTAGCCTACGAGCAGTACTTC
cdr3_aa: CASTPGVRLAYEQYF

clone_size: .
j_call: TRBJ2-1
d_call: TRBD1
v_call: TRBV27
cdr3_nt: TGTGCCAGCACCACATACCTCCGGGACAGCCGCAATGAGCAGTTCTTC
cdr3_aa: CASTTYLRDSRNEQFF

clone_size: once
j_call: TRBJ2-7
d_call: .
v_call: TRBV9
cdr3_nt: TGTGCCAGCAGCGGGACGCCATCCTACGAGCAGTACTTC
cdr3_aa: CASSGTPSYEQYF

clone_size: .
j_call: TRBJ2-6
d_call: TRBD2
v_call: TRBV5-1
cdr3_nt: TGCGCCAGCAGCCGGACTAGCGGGATTGGGGCCAACGTCCTGACTTTC
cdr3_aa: CASSRTSGIGANVLTF

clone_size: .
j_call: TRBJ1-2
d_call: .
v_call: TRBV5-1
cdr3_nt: TGCGCCAGCAGCTTGGCCGGTTCGACTCCCTTGGCGGGCGGCTACACCTTC
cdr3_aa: CASSLAGSTPLAGGYTF

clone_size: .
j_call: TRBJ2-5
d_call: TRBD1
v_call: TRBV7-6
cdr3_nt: TGTGCCAGCAGTCCTACCAGGGGGCGGATTGAGACCCAGTACTTC
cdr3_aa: CASSPTRGRIETQYF

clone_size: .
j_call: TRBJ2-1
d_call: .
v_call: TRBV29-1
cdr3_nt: TGCAGCGTCGCCGGGGACTTAACCTACAATGAGCAGTTCTTC
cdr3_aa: CSVAGDLTYNEQFF

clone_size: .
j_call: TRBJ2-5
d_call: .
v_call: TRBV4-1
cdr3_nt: TGCGCCAGCAGCCACATCCAGGGGCCCCCCCACTTC
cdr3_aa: CASSHIQGPPHF

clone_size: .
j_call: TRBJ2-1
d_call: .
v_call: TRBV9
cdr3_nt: TGTGCCAGCAGCAACTTTATTGGTATCTACAATGAGCAGTTCTTC
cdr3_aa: CASSNFIGIYNEQFF

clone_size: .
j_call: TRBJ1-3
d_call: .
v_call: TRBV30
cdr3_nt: TGTGCCTGGACCCGAGAGTACACCATATATTTT
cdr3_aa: CAWTREYTIYF

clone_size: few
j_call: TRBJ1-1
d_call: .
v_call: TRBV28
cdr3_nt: TGTGCCACCACAGGCGGGAGGGTTGGTCGAACTGAAGCTTTCTTT
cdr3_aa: CATTGGRVGRTEAFF

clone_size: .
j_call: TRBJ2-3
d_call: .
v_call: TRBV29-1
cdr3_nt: TGCAGCGATGAGGGCACCCCGGGTACGCAGTATTTT
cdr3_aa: CSDEGTPGTQYF

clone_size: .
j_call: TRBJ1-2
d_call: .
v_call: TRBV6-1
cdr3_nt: TGTGCCAGTAAGCCCGCCGGGATACTCGGAAGCTACACCTTC
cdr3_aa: CASKPAGILGSYTF

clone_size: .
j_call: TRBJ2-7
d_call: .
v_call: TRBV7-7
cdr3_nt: TGTGCCAGCAGCTTTGGCAACGGCTACGAGCAGTACTTC
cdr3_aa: CASSFGNGYEQYF

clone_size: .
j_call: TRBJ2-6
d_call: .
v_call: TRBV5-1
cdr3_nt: TGCGCCAGCAGCAACAGGTTTTCTGGGGCCAACGTCCTGACTTTC
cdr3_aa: CASSNRFSGANVLTF

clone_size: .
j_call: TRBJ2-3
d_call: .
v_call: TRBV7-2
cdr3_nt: TGTGCCAGCAGCGCCCGGGACGGACTCACAGATACGCAGTATTTT
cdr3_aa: CASSARDGLTDTQYF

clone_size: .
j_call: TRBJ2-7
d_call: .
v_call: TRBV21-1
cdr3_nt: TGTGCCAGCAGAAAAACGGCCTCCTTCGCCTGGGAGCAGTACTTC
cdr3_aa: CASRKTASFAWEQYF

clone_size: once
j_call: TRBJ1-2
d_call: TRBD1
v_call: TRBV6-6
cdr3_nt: TGTGCCAGCAGTTACAGGGACAGGACTAACTATGGCTACACCTTC
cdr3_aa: CASSYRDRTNYGYTF

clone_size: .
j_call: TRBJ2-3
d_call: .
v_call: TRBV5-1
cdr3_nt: TGCGCCAGCAGCCGCCCTGAAGGAGATACGCAGTATTTT
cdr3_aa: CASSRPEGDTQYF

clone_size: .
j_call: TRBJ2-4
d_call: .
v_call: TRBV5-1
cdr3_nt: TGCGCCAGCAGCTTGGAATTAGCGGTAGCCAAAAACATTCAGTACTTC
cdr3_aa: CASSLELAVAKNIQYF

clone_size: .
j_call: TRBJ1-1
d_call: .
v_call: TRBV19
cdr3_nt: TGTGCCAGTAGGGAGGGATCGGGCACTGAAGCTTTCTTT
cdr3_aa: CASREGSGTEAFF

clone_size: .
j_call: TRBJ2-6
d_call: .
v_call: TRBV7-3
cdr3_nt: TGTGCCAGCAGCTTCGACCCTCTAAGGGAAACTGGGGCCAACGTCCTGACTTTC
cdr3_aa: CASSFDPLRETGANVLTF

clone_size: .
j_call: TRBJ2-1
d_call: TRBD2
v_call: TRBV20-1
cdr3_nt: TGCAGTGCCTCCGGGGGGAATGAGCAGTTCTTC
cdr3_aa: CSASGGNEQFF

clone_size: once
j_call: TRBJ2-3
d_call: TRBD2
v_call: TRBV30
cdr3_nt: TGTGCCTGGAGCCCGCTGCGGGGCGGGAGGGTGAGCACAGATACGCAGTATTTT
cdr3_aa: CAWSPLRGGRVSTDTQYF

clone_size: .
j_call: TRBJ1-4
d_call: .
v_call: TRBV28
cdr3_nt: TGTGCCAGCCAGGCGTTTGAAAAACTGTTTTTT
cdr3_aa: CASQAFEKLFF

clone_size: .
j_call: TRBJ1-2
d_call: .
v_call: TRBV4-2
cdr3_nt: TGTGCCAGCAGCCAAGCCACCGACGGTCGTTATGGCTACACCTTC
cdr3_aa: CASSQATDGRYGYTF

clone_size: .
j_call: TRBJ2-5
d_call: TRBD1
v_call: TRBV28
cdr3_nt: TGTGCCAGCTCAGGACAGGGAGGACGAGAGACCCAGTACTTC
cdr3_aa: CASSGQGGRETQYF

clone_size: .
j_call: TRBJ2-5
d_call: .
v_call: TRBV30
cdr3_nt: TGTGCCTGGAGGTCCTCGGAGACCCAGTACTTC
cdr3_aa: CAWRSSETQYF

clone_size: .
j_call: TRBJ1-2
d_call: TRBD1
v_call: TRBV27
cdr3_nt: TGTGCCAGCAGTTCCCCCGGACAGGGTGGGTATGGCTACACCTTC
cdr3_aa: CASSSPGQGGYGYTF

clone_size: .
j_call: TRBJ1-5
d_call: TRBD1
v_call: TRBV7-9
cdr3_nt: TGTGCCAGCGCCTCGGACAGGCAGCCCCAGCATTTT
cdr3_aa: CASASDRQPQHF

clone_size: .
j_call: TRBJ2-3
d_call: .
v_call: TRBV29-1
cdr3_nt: TGCAGCGTTGAAAGCCGGGAGATGCAGACAGATACGCAGTATTTT
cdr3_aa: CSVESREMQTDTQYF

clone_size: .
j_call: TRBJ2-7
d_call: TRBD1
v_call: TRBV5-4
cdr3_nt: TGTGCCAGCAGCTTCGCCCGGGACAGATCCTACGAGCAGTACTTC
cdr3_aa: CASSFARDRSYEQYF

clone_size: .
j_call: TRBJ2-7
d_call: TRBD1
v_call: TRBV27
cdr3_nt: TGTGCCAGCAGTTCCCAGGGGACAGAAATTAACTACGAGCAGTACTTC
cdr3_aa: CASSSQGTEINYEQYF

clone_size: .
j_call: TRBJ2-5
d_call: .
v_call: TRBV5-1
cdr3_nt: TGCGCCAGCAGCCCCCGGGGAGTGGTTGGAGAGACCCAGTACTTC
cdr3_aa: CASSPRGVVGETQYF